This passage covers 18 T cell receptor beta chains from one sample sequenced in a study of T cell repertoires in cytomegalovirus infection. TCRdb re-analysed the reads in MiXCR, keeping a single row per CDR3 protein. The repertoire holds around 800,000 distinct CDR3 sequences, with less than 35% as singletons. The antigens for these receptors are not known. Sequencing was performed on cultured CD8+ T cells from PBMCs, taken from culture after CMV antigen stimulation. The receptors were gathered from a human donor in good health (CMV status not recorded). Some clones in this sample may be carry-over from other donors' samples.

This clonotype has only a few counts. This chain joins TRBV18 and TRBJ1-5; D possibly corresponds to TRBD1 (5 bases). Trimming shortened V by 3 bases and J by 6 bases, and 12 bases separated the two germline ends. The germline CDR1 and CDR2 sequences are KGHSH and LQKENI. The CDR3 covers 14 residues. CDR3 region: CASSPSGSSQPQHF. The CDR3 DNA reads TGTGCCAGCTCACCCTCAGGGTCCTCTCAGCCCCAGCATTTT.

This clonotype turned up a few times. This sequence joins TRBV5-4 and TRBJ2-3; TRBD1 matches 7 bases. The CDR3 runs 14 residues. The germline V gene encodes CDR1 SGHNT and CDR2 YYREEE (reference sequence). V dropped 4 bases and J dropped 4; count of bases not matched to a gene: 6. In DNA, the CDR3 is TGTGCCAGCAGCACAGGGACAGTGGCAGATACGCAGTATTTT. Its translation: CASSTGTVADTQYF.

V and J are TRBV7-3 and TRBJ2-5; tentative D call: TRBD2 (5 bases). CDR1 and CDR2 from the germline V gene are SGHTA and FQGTGA. V lost 2 bases to trimming and J lost 3 bases, with 13 bases between them. The CDR3 consists of 15 residues. Written as DNA, the CDR3 is TGTGCCAGCAGCTTATATCCGGGGTCAGAAGAGACCCAGTACTTC. Translated: CASSLYPGSEETQYF.

This clonotype has a handful of counts. This rearrangement joins TRBV14 to TRBJ2-3; D is unresolved. Germline V CDR1 and CDR2: SGHDN, FVKESK. The CDR3 loop spans 15 amino acids. Trimming stripped 1 base from V and 8 bases from J, with 16 bases between. The CDR3 sequence: CASSQALIGHGTQYF. CDR3 coding DNA: TGTGCCAGCAGCCAAGCATTGATTGGCCATGGTACGCAGTATTTT.

V gene TRBV9 combines with J gene TRBJ2-3, with D possibly matching TRBD2 (6 bases). This CDR3 comprises 15 residues. The germline V gene has CDR1 SGDLS and CDR2 YYNGEE. Trimming took off 3 bases at V and 4 bases at J, with 15 bases between the two ends. The CDR3 region is CASSAGTSIPDTQYF. CDR3 coding DNA: TGTGCCAGCAGCGCCGGGACTTCCATTCCAGATACGCAGTATTTT. Full variable domain (remainder filled in from reference TRBV9 and TRBJ2-3): DSGVTQTPKHLITATGQRVTLRCSPRSGDLSVYWYQQSLDQGLQFLIQYYNGEERAKGNILERFSAQQFPDLHSELNLSSLELGDSALYFCASSAGTSIPDTQYFGPGTRLTVL.

Ten or more counts support this clonotype. The chain employs TRBV7-8 and TRBJ2-7; D is tentatively TRBD1 or TRBD2 (6 bases each). The CDR3 runs to 15 residues. Trimming removed 4 bases from V and 0 bases from J, with 13 bases in between. Germline assignment: CDR1 SGHVS and CDR2 FQNEAQ. Here the CDR3 reads CASSWLGGSSYEQYF. CDR3 in DNA: TGTGCCAGCAGCTGGTTGGGGGGCAGCTCCTACGAGCAGTACTTC. The full variable domain, completed using reference TRBV7-8 and TRBJ2-7, is GAGVSQSPRYKVAKRGQDVALRCDPISGHVSLFWYQQALGQGPEFLTYFQNEAQLDKSGLPSDRFFAERPEGSVSTLKIQRTQQEDSAVYLCASSWLGGSSYEQYFGPGTRLTVT.

This clonotype was observed a handful of times. The CDR3 loop reads CASSVDRSGGDETQYF. The CDR3 DNA sequence: TGTGCCAGCAGCGTAGACCGTAGCGGGGGGGATGAGACCCAGTACTTC. The rearrangement joins TRBV9 to TRBJ2-5, with 11 nucleotides matching TRBD2. This CDR3 has 16 residues. Germline V lookup: CDR1 SGDLS, CDR2 YYNGEE. Germline trimming cut 0 bases from V and 5 bases from J; bases unmatched to any gene: 6.

This clonotype was picked up one time. The chain couples TRBV20-1 to TRBJ1-5; D gene ambiguous. The CDR3 extends over 16 amino acids. Germline CDR1 reads DFQATT; CDR2 reads SNEGSKA (reference sequence). Trimming shortened V by 1 base and J by 2 bases, and 15 bases separated the two germline ends. The CDR3 bases are TGCAGTGCTAGAGGCGGCCCCGCTAAGGGCAATCAGCCCCAGCATTTT. Amino acids: CSARGGPAKGNQPQHF.

The chain combines TRBV10-3 with TRBJ2-2; D is perhaps TRBD2 (6 bases). Germline lookup yields CDR1 ENHRY and CDR2 SYGVKD. The CDR3 has 15 amino acids. Trimming removed 7 bases from V and 0 bases from J, with 12 bases in between. The CDR3 protein is CAITLGGTNTGELFF. As DNA, the CDR3 is TGTGCCATCACCCTCGGAGGGACGAACACCGGGGAGCTGTTTTTT.

This clonotype was recorded a few times. The genes are TRBV6-2 or TRBV6-3 and TRBJ1-5; no clear D gene. The CDR3 has 14 amino acids. Per the germline V gene, CDR1 is MNHEY and CDR2 is SVGEGT. Trimming removed 2 bases from V and 3 bases from J, with 8 bases in between. The CDR3 DNA follows: TGTGCCAGCAGTTACACGGGGTACAATCAGCCCCAGCATTTT. The encoded protein is CASSYTGYNQPQHF.

This clonotype was seen more than once but under ten times. The V gene is TRBV7-9, the J gene TRBJ2-3, with D tentatively TRBD1 (5 bases). The V end lost 5 bases, the J end lost 3 bases, and 15 bases lay between the germline ends. CDR1 SEHNR and CDR2 FQNEAQ come from the germline V gene (reference sequence). This CDR3 has 15 amino acids. CDR3 DNA sequence: TGTGCCAGCAGCCAAAAACAGGAGCCGACAGATACGCAGTATTTT. This sequence encodes CASSQKQEPTDTQYF.

This clonotype has just a few counts. This chain connects TRBV7-6 to TRBJ1-2, with D tentatively TRBD1 (6 bases). The germline V gene encodes CDR1 SGHVS and CDR2 FNYEAQ. This CDR3 region has 14 residues. V was cut by 4 bases and J by 3 bases, with 12 bases left in between. CDR3 DNA sequence: TGTGCCAGCAGCTCCAGACAGGACTACTATGGCTACACCTTC. It translates to CASSSRQDYYGYTF.

Only a few counts were recorded for this clonotype. The rearrangement links TRBV7-6 to TRBJ2-7; D call uncertain. V dropped 1 base and J dropped 5 bases, with 9 bases sitting between them. Germline CDR1 SGHVS, CDR2 FNYEAQ. This CDR3 region has 13 residues. DNA for the CDR3: TGTGCCAGCAGCTTAGGGTCCTGGAACGAGCAGTACTTC. It codes for CASSLGSWNEQYF.

Remarks on this clonotype: Its ends do not fully match the called genes, so a read error is possible. The V and J genes are TRBV6-8 and TRBJ1-2; D unresolved. Germline CDR1 and CDR2: MNHGY and SAAAGT. CDR3 length: 15 amino acids. The CDR3 coding sequence is TGTGCCAGCAGTTATAAGACCCGGGCGGACTATGGCTACAACTTC. It yields the protein CASSYKTRADYGYNF.

At least ten counts were recorded for this clonotype. This chain connects TRBV7-8 to TRBJ1-3, with D possibly being TRBD1 (6 bases). This CDR3 contains 17 residues. V dropped 2 bases and J dropped 4 bases, with 18 bases sitting between them. Germline CDR1 and CDR2: SGHVS and FQNEAQ. CDR3: CASSLYRPETGGNTIYF. The CDR3 region has the DNA TGTGCCAGCAGCTTATATCGCCCGGAGACAGGCGGAAACACCATATATTTT.

The CDR3 reads CASRKAAETQYF. CDR3 sequence (DNA): TGTGCCAGCAGGAAGGCGGCAGAGACCCAGTACTTC. The chain has TRBV27 and TRBJ2-5; D gene unclear. This CDR3 comprises 12 residues. Germline values: CDR1 MNHEY, CDR2 SMNVEV (reference sequence). The V and J ends lost 6 bases and 4 bases respectively, with 9 bases between them.

Only a few counts were recorded for this clonotype. The chain combines TRBV7-9 with TRBJ1-1, with a tentative D call TRBD1 (5 bases). Trimming removed 1 base from V and 0 bases from J, with 12 bases in between. Looked up from germline, CDR1 is SEHNR and CDR2 is FQNEAQ (reference sequence). The CDR3 runs 16 residues. The CDR3 bases are TGTGCCAGCAGCTTAGGAGGGCAGGGAGTGAACACTGAAGCTTTCTTT. It yields the protein CASSLGGQGVNTEAFF.

This chain connects TRBV9 to TRBJ2-3; no clear D. The CDR3 length is 15 residues. Germline CDR1 and CDR2: SGDLS and YYNGEE. Trimming took 0 bases from V and 0 from J, leaving 8 bases between them. The CDR3 DNA follows: TGTGCCAGCAGCGTAGGCGGCCAAAGCACAGATACGCAGTATTTT. Protein sequence: CASSVGGQSTDTQYF. The full variable domain, rest sourced from reference TRBV9 and TRBJ2-3, is DSGVTQTPKHLITATGQRVTLRCSPRSGDLSVYWYQQSLDQGLQFLIQYYNGEERAKGNILERFSAQQFPDLHSELNLSSLELGDSALYFCASSVGGQSTDTQYFGPGTRLTVL.